This TCR beta chain was identified in a study of PD-1 blockade in classical Hodgkin lymphoma. The CDR3 has 14 amino acids. The germline V gene has CDR1 MNHEY and CDR2 SMNVEV (reference sequence). The time point denotes: newly diagnosed, previously untreated cHL patient sample. After PBMCs were thawed, their CD8+ T cells were isolated by magnetic negative selection. Sequencing used immunoSEQ multiplex PCR; TCRdb keeps in-frame clones, though not all of them. The sample yields around 10,000 clones, more than 75% seen once. J is TRBJ2-5 and V is TRBV27, with 11 nucleotides matching TRBD1. Sequenced material: CD8+ T cells from blood. The sequence was collected from a human donor with classical Hodgkin lymphoma. CDR3 loop: CSSSDRGRQETQYF. CDR3 bases: TGTTCTTCCTCGGACAGGGGGCGTCAAGAGACCCAGTACTTC.